The 6 T cell receptor beta chains given below trace back to one sample, sequenced in a study of T-cell memory formation after mild COVID-19. Each CDR3 protein gets one entry after TCRdb re-called the 5' RACE reads with MiXCR. The repertoire holds 470,000 or so distinct CDR3 sequences, with nearly 25% as singletons. Sequencing input: PBMCs or a T cell subset sorted from them (not recorded which). The source of these receptors is an adult woman who had mild COVID-19 (a few samples of this study predate the infection). Cell type and time point are not known.

The V call is TRBV5-1, the J call TRBJ2-4, with D maybe TRBD1 (6 bases). Germline V gene sequence: CDR1 SGHRS, CDR2 YFSETQ. Between the trimmed V and J ends, which lost 4 bases and 2 bases, there was a span of 13 bases. The CDR3 totals 15 residues. The CDR3 nucleotides read TGCGCCAGCAGCCTTAACAGGGCGTCCAAAAACATTCAGTACTTC. Translated: CASSLNRASKNIQYF.

This clonotype was seen only a few times. V gene TRBV14 combines with J gene TRBJ2-5; D call uncertain. This CDR3 contains 13 residues. Germline V CDR1 and CDR2: SGHDN, FVKESK. V lost 0 bases to trimming and J lost 5 bases, with 7 bases between them. The DNA for the CDR3 is TGTGCCAGCAGCCAAGATGGGTGGGAGACCCAGTACTTC. Amino acid sequence: CASSQDGWETQYF.

The table lists this clonotype with a few counts. The gene calls are TRBV9 and TRBJ2-3, with TRBD2 identical over 7 bases. This CDR3 contains 14 residues. The germline gives CDR1 SGDLS, CDR2 YYNGEE. Trimming cost V 0 bases and J 8 bases; bases outside gene matches: 6. The CDR3 reads CASSVEIREGTQYF. The CDR3 coding sequence is TGTGCCAGCAGCGTAGAGATTAGGGAGGGTACGCAGTATTTT.

This clonotype was seen only a few times. J is TRBJ1-2 and V is TRBV11-2; D gene unclear. The CDR3 has 13 amino acids. Germline V CDR1 and CDR2: SGHAT, FQNNGV. V was shortened by 1 base and J by 0 bases, with 3 bases between the two germline ends. CDR3 protein: CASSLGPNYGYTF. The DNA of the CDR3 is TGTGCCAGCAGCTTAGGTCCTAACTATGGCTACACCTTC.

This clonotype was seen a few times. The V and J genes are TRBV6-2 or TRBV6-3 and TRBJ1-1, with TRBD1 matching 9 bases. V gave up 6 bases and J gave up 5 bases; unmatched junction bases: 13. The CDR3 extends over 16 amino acids. Germline V lookup: CDR1 MNHEY, CDR2 SVGEGT. This chain's CDR3 is CASSPTGGLLRTEAFF. The DNA of the CDR3 is TGTGCCAGCAGCCCTACAGGGGGCCTTCTTCGTACTGAAGCTTTCTTT.

V usage is TRBV7-9 and J usage is TRBJ2-1; D remains ambiguous. The germline V gene has CDR1 SEHNR and CDR2 FQNEAQ (reference sequence). Trimming removed 4 bases from V and 6 bases from J, with 16 bases in between. The CDR3 contains 15 residues. In DNA, the CDR3 is TGTGCCAGCAGCTCTACGGGCCTGACTGCCAATGAGCAGTTCTTC. Its protein is CASSSTGLTANEQFF.